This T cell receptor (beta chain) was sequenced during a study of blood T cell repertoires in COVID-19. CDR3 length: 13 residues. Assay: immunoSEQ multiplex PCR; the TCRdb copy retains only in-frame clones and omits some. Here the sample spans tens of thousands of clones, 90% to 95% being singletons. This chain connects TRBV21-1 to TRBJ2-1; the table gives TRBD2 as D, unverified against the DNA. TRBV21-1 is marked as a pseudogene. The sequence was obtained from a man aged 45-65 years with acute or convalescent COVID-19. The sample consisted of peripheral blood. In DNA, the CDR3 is TGTGCCAGCCTCCGGACTAGCGGGAGGGCCGGGTTCTTC. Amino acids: CASLRTSGRAGFF.